This TCR beta chain was identified during a study of blood T cell repertoires in COVID-19. The CDR3 sequence is 16 residues long. V lost 3 bases and J lost 0; bases outside the gene matches: 7. Germline lookup yields CDR1 SQVTM and CDR2 ANQGSEA. Study processing details: Amplification of reference gene primers provided the estimated nucleated cell counts. Method: immunoSEQ multiplex PCR; TCRdb's copy keeps in-frame clones and lacks some. That table gives V, J and clone size, and the DNA gave D and trimming. The sample lists around 180,000 clones, 86% occurring once. The clonotype was recovered from a woman in her 30s who had recovered from COVID-19. The specimen was PBMCs or T cells enriched from blood (not recorded which). The chain links TRBV29-1 to TRBJ1-3; 8 bases line up with TRBD1. The CDR3 protein is CSVETGQGNSGNTIYF. CDR3 in DNA: TGCAGCGTTGAGACAGGACAGGGAAACTCTGGAAACACCATATATTTT. The full variable domain, with the rest looked up from reference TRBV29-1 and TRBJ1-3, is SAVISQKPSRDICQRGTSLTIQCQVDSQVTMMFWYRQQPGQSLTLIATANQGSEATYESGFVIDKFPISRPNLTFSTLTVSNMSPEDSSIYLCSVETGQGNSGNTIYFGEGSWLTVV.